This T cell receptor (beta chain) was identified in a study of response to subunit inactivated influenza vaccine. TCRdb re-analysed the RT-PCR reads in MiXCR, keeping a single row per CDR3 protein. The sample lists 450,000 to 550,000 distinct CDR3 sequences, roughly 25% occurring once. Many counts were recorded for this clonotype. As yet, its antigen is unknown. Study outcomes and limitations: T cells newly recruited by each seasonal influenza vaccination are few, the authors suggested.

This receptor was taken from a man between 50 and 59 years old who received an inactivated influenza vaccine. The source material was CD4+ T cells sorted from PBMCs, sampled 5 days after vaccination.

The CDR3 DNA follows: TGTGCCAGCAGCCGACAGGGCTACGAGCAGTACTTC. It is translated as CASSRQGYEQYF. The V and J genes are TRBV7-2 and TRBJ2-7; 7 nucleotides agree with TRBD1. V gave up 5 bases and J gave up 3 bases; unmatched junction bases: 1. Germline-derived CDR1 and CDR2 are SGHTA and FQGNSA. There are 12 residues in the CDR3.